Listed below are T cell receptor beta chains from one sample, sequenced in a study of T cells in Graves' hyperthyroidism and ophthalmopathy. TCRdb called the multiplex PCR reads again in MiXCR, with one record for every CDR3 protein. The data hold about 420,000 distinct CDR3 sequences, with around 16% observed a single time. Material: blood. These receptors originate from a woman aged 18-35 years with Graves' hyperthyroidism. Each CDR3 is given with its conserved first and last residue. Fields, in order: D gene, J gene, clone size, V gene, CDR3 protein, CDR3 DNA. D genes are given only for firm matches. Only part of the rows carry a size: once, few, many, or a class if the clone is expanded.

TRBD1 | TRBJ2-4 | many | TRBV6-1 | CASSYAQGAAKNIQYF | TGTGCCAGCAGTTACGCTCAGGGGGCGGCCAAAAACATTCAGTACTTC
TRBD2 | TRBJ2-3 | few | TRBV6-1 | CASRASGGGHTQYF | TGTGCCTCGCGGGCTAGCGGGGGGGGGCATACGCAGTATTTT
. | TRBJ1-5 | many | TRBV5-1 | CASSPEAVVGQPQHF | TGCGCCAGCAGCCCCGAGGCGGTGGTCGGTCAGCCCCAGCATTTT
. | TRBJ2-5 | many | TRBV12-5 | CASGTSVWGRQTQYF | TGTGCTAGTGGTACCTCAGTCTGGGGTCGGCAGACCCAGTACTTC
. | TRBJ2-7 | . | TRBV9 | CASSPYGNDEQYF | TGTGCCAGCAGCCCCTACGGTAACGACGAGCAGTACTTC
. | TRBJ1-5 | many | TRBV12-3/TRBV12-4 | CASTISPRQPQHF | TGTGCCAGCACCATAAGTCCAAGGCAGCCCCAGCATTTT
. | TRBJ2-1 | many | TRBV5-1 | CASSGTAEQFF | TGCGCCAGCAGCGGGACTGCTGAGCAGTTCTTC
TRBD1 | TRBJ2-3 | . | TRBV18 | CASPPAPNRGGTDTQYF | TGTGCCAGCCCACCAGCCCCGAACAGGGGGGGCACAGATACGCAGTATTTT
TRBD1 | TRBJ2-7 | many | TRBV7-2 | CASSVGLGQGYEQYF | TGTGCCAGCAGCGTGGGCTTAGGACAGGGCTACGAGCAGTACTTC
TRBD2 | TRBJ2-1 | . | TRBV12-5 | CASGFRLAGGPGGGNEQFF | TGTGCTAGTGGTTTCCGACTAGCGGGAGGGCCCGGGGGAGGCAATGAGCAGTTCTTC
. | TRBJ2-1 | many | TRBV24-1 | CATGQGYNEQFF | TGTGCCACGGGCCAGGGCTACAATGAGCAGTTCTTC
. | TRBJ2-3 | many | TRBV13 | CASSITDRTSTDTQYF | TGTGCCAGCAGCATTACGGACAGAACAAGCACAGATACGCAGTATTTT
TRBD1 | TRBJ1-3 | many | TRBV12-3/TRBV12-4 | CASSLTLTGGGNTIYF | TGTGCCAGCAGCTTGACCCTAACAGGGGGTGGAAACACCATATATTTT
. | TRBJ1-5 | . | TRBV9 | CASSAYPNQPQHF | TGTGCCAGCAGCGCTTATCCAAACCAGCCCCAGCATTTT
TRBD2 | TRBJ2-5 | many | TRBV30 | CAWSESSGETQYF | TGTGCCTGGAGTGAGAGTAGCGGGGAGACCCAGTACTTC
. | TRBJ1-2 | . | TRBV29-1 | CSVPGVGYGYTF | TGCAGCGTTCCAGGGGTGGGCTATGGCTACACCTTC
TRBD1 | TRBJ1-2 | . | TRBV20-1 | CSAAGQGARGLGYTF | TGCAGTGCAGCCGGACAGGGGGCAAGAGGGCTCGGCTACACCTTC
. | TRBJ2-7 | many | TRBV6-1 | CASSEWWGEAYEQYF | TGTGCCAGCAGTGAATGGTGGGGGGAAGCCTACGAGCAGTACTTC
. | TRBJ2-1 | many | TRBV20-1 | CSARARGSYNEQFF | TGCAGTGCGCGGGCCCGTGGCTCCTACAATGAGCAGTTCTTC
. | TRBJ1-2 | many | TRBV11-2 | CASSLGVYYGYTF | TGTGCCAGCAGCCTGGGGGTGTACTATGGCTACACCTTC
. | TRBJ2-7 | many | TRBV24-1 | CATSWTMRGHREQYF | TGTGCCACCAGCTGGACTATGAGGGGACATCGAGAGCAGTACTTC
TRBD2 | TRBJ2-3 | . | TRBV3-1 | CASTRTSRGTDTQYF | TGTGCCAGCACAAGGACTAGCCGGGGCACAGATACGCAGTATTTT
TRBD1 | TRBJ2-1 | many | TRBV6-1 | CASSAKGGEGSGQQFF | TGTGCCAGCAGTGCAAAAGGGGGCGAGGGTTCGGGGCAACAGTTCTTC
. | TRBJ2-7 | . | TRBV6-5 | CASIRRHADSEQYF | TGTGCCAGCATCCGGAGACATGCAGACAGCGAGCAGTACTTC
. | TRBJ2-7 | many | TRBV12-3/TRBV12-4 | CASRKRRGEQYF | TGTGCCAGCAGGAAAAGGAGGGGCGAGCAGTACTTC
TRBD1 | TRBJ1-2 | many | TRBV12-3/TRBV12-4 | CASRGTGTGYGYTF | TGTGCCAGCAGGGGAACCGGGACAGGGTATGGCTACACCTTC
. | TRBJ1-1 | many | TRBV30 | CAWSVVADTEAFF | TGTGCCTGGAGTGTAGTAGCAGATACTGAAGCTTTCTTT
. | TRBJ1-6 | many | TRBV3-1 | CANSLRARDSPLHF | TGTGCCAACAGCCTACGGGCCAGGGATTCACCCCTCCACTTT
. | TRBJ1-1 | many | TRBV10-2 | CASSELGAGGAFF | TGCGCCAGCAGTGAGTTGGGGGCTGGGGGAGCTTTCTTT
TRBD1 | TRBJ2-7 | many | TRBV28 | CASRPPGTGAHEQYF | TGTGCCAGCCGTCCACCCGGGACAGGAGCTCACGAGCAGTACTTC
TRBD1 | TRBJ2-1 | many | TRBV5-1 | CASSSTGWGHNEQFF | TGCGCCAGCAGCTCGACAGGGTGGGGGCACAATGAGCAGTTCTTC
TRBD1 | TRBJ2-7 | few | TRBV12-3/TRBV12-4 | CASSLIGDRARDEQYF | TGTGCCAGCAGTTTAATCGGGGACAGGGCGAGGGACGAGCAGTACTTC
. | TRBJ1-2 | . | TRBV4-2 | CASSQDEGPYGYTF | TGTGCCAGCAGCCAAGATGAGGGCCCCTATGGCTACACCTTC
TRBD1 | TRBJ1-2 | many | TRBV28 | CASSSTGQGGYGYTF | TGTGCCAGCAGTTCCACTGGACAGGGCGGCTATGGCTACACCTTC
. | TRBJ2-3 | . | TRBV12-3/TRBV12-4 | CASSSQPVDTQYF | TGTGCCAGCAGCTCGCAACCGGTGGATACGCAGTATTTT
TRBD2 | TRBJ2-4 | few | TRBV3-1 | CASSQDPAPTSGGGIQYF | TGTGCCAGCAGCCAAGATCCCGCCCCGACTAGCGGGGGGGGCATTCAGTACTTC
. | TRBJ1-6 | many | TRBV30 | CAWSVGFTNSPLHF | TGTGCCTGGAGTGTTGGTTTCACTAATTCACCCCTCCACTTT
TRBD2 | TRBJ2-3 | many | TRBV4-1 | CASSRGLAATDTQYF | TGTGCCAGCAGCCGGGGACTAGCGGCTACAGATACGCAGTATTTT
TRBD2 | TRBJ2-1 | . | TRBV7-2 | CASSFLSGRYNEQFF | TGTGCCAGCAGCTTCCTTAGCGGGAGATACAATGAGCAGTTCTTC
. | TRBJ2-2 | few | TRBV20-1 | CSARVRDSNTGELFF | TGCAGTGCTAGAGTCAGGGACTCGAACACCGGGGAGCTGTTTTTT